The rows below give T cell receptor beta chains drawn from one sample of a study of naive and memory T cell subsets. One entry per CDR3 protein results from TCRdb running MiXCR on the 5' RACE reads. The table shows some 60,000 distinct CDR3 sequences, with 6.5% to 8.5% occurring only once. Receptors originate from a female donor in good health. Each CDR3 is given with its conserved first and last residue. The D gene is left open where the match is weak. Size is stated for part of the rows, as once, few or many counts, or as a class when the clone is expanded.

abundance,j_gene,v_gene,d_gene,CDR3nt,CDR3aa
-,TRBJ2-5,TRBV20-1,TRBD2,TGCAGTGCCCCATTGTCCGGAGCGGGGAGGGAGACCCAGTACTTC,CSAPLSGAGRETQYF
many,TRBJ2-1,TRBV7-2,-,TGTGCCAGCAGCTTTCCTCCGTCCCTCGAGCAGTTCTTC,CASSFPPSLEQFF
many,TRBJ1-6,TRBV4-2,-,TGTGCCAGCAGCCCACGGGTTCAGAATTCACCCCTCCACTTT,CASSPRVQNSPLHF
many,TRBJ1-1,TRBV9,-,TGTGCCAGCAGCGTAGAGGGCATTGGGACTGAAGCTTTCTTT,CASSVEGIGTEAFF
few,TRBJ1-6,TRBV5-4,TRBD1,TGTGCCAGCAGCACCGGGACAGAACTCTATAATTCACCCCTCCACTTT,CASSTGTELYNSPLHF
few,TRBJ2-7,TRBV6-5,-,TGTGCCAGCAGCGCCTTTCGGGCAGGGGAGGACGAGCAGTACTTC,CASSAFRAGEDEQYF
few,TRBJ1-6,TRBV30,-,TGTGCCTGGAGAGAAACTTCACCCCTCCACTTT,CAWRETSPLHF
many,TRBJ2-1,TRBV12-3/TRBV12-4,TRBD1,TGTGCCAGCAGTTGGACAGGGGCTACCACAGGTGAGCAGTTCTTC,CASSWTGATTGEQFF
many,TRBJ2-6,TRBV9,-,TGTGCCAGCCGTAAGTCTGGGGCCAACGTCCTGACTTTC,CASRKSGANVLTF
many,TRBJ1-2,TRBV20-1,-,TGCAGTGCTAGAGGTTCGGGTTTTGACTATGGCTACACCTTC,CSARGSGFDYGYTF
-,TRBJ1-2,TRBV5-6,-,TGTGCCAACAGCTCCGAAACGGAGCGGGACCGGTGGGGCTACACCTTC,CANSSETERDRWGYTF
many,TRBJ1-1,TRBV2,TRBD1,TGTGCCAGCAGTGGGTTCACAGGGGGTACTGAAGCTTTCTTT,CASSGFTGGTEAFF
many,TRBJ2-2,TRBV2,TRBD1,TGTGCCAGCAGTGAATTGGGGACAGACAACACCGGGGAGCTGTTTTTT,CASSELGTDNTGELFF
many,TRBJ2-7,TRBV28,-,TGTGCCAGCAAATTCGTGACGGCTTTCGAGCAGTACTTC,CASKFVTAFEQYF
many,TRBJ1-1,TRBV9,TRBD1,TGTGCCAGCAGCCGGACAGGAGCGAACACTGAAGCTTTCTTT,CASSRTGANTEAFF
-,TRBJ2-1,TRBV5-6,-,TGTGCCAGCAGCCCCGGGCGGGCGGGGAGTGAGCAGTTCTTC,CASSPGRAGSEQFF
few,TRBJ1-6,TRBV28,TRBD1,TGTGCCAGCAGTCCGACGGACAGGGCCAATTCACCCCTCCACTTT,CASSPTDRANSPLHF
-,TRBJ2-5,TRBV10-3,TRBD2,TGTGCCATCAGTGACCCTGGCGGCGGGGGGTACCAAGAGACCCAGTACTTC,CAISDPGGGGYQETQYF
-,TRBJ2-4,TRBV5-5,TRBD2,TGTGCCAGCAGCCTAGCGGGGGGCGCTGAAAACATTCAGTACTTC,CASSLAGGAENIQYF
few,TRBJ2-4,TRBV20-1,-,TGCAGTGCTCCAGACTCGTCTCTGAACATTCAGTACTTC,CSAPDSSLNIQYF
few,TRBJ1-2,TRBV18,-,TGTGCCAGCTCCCTCCGGGGAGGGGGAAGTGGCTACACCTTC,CASSLRGGGSGYTF
-,TRBJ2-5,TRBV9,-,TGTGCCAGCAGCTCTCCGGGACGACCCCGAGAGACCCAGTACTTC,CASSSPGRPRETQYF
many,TRBJ1-4,TRBV7-8,-,TGTGCCAGCAGACGGACGGCTAATGAAAAACTGTTTTTT,CASRRTANEKLFF
many,TRBJ1-5,TRBV25-1,TRBD1,TGTGCCAGCAGTGACCGGGACAGCTTGGGCAATCAGCCCCAGCATTTT,CASSDRDSLGNQPQHF
-,TRBJ2-7,TRBV12-3/TRBV12-4,-,TGTGCCAGCAGTCCAACACAGGGTGGCGAGCAGTACTTC,CASSPTQGGEQYF
few,TRBJ2-2,TRBV7-2,TRBD2,TGTGCCAGCAGCCCGCGGGGGATTCGCACCGGGGAGCTGTTTTTT,CASSPRGIRTGELFF
many,TRBJ2-1,TRBV5-1,-,TGCGCCAGCAGCTTGGAATTTCGGAATGAGCAGTTCTTC,CASSLEFRNEQFF
-,TRBJ1-4,TRBV30,-,TGTGCCTGGAGTGTTGTTTGGTGGTCTAATGAAAAACTGTTTTTT,CAWSVVWWSNEKLFF
many,TRBJ1-5,TRBV5-5,-,TGTGCCAGCAGCTTTTGGCTGAGGGACAGCAATCAGCCCCAGCATTTT,CASSFWLRDSNQPQHF
many,TRBJ1-4,TRBV5-6,-,TGTGCCAGCAGCCCGCCCGGGACGGGGAATGAAAAACTGTTTTTT,CASSPPGTGNEKLFF
-,TRBJ2-1,TRBV30,-,TGTGCCTTCTCGGGGGTGAGCTCCTACAATGAGCAGTTCTTC,CAFSGVSSYNEQFF
few,TRBJ2-1,TRBV7-2,TRBD1,TGTGCCAGCAGCTTAAGGCAGGGGGCTTGGGAGCAGTTCTTC,CASSLRQGAWEQFF
many,TRBJ2-7,TRBV9,TRBD2,TGTGCCAGCAGCCCCAGGGTCAGCGGGGGGGCCAACGAGCAGTACTTC,CASSPRVSGGANEQYF
-,TRBJ2-1,TRBV25-1,-,TGTGCCAGCAGCGAAGGGGGGGCCCACTACAATGAGCAGTTCTTC,CASSEGGAHYNEQFF
few,TRBJ1-4,TRBV11-2,-,TGTGCCAGCTCGCCCCGGGACCGAGCTCGCAATGAAAAACTGTTTTTT,CASSPRDRARNEKLFF
many,TRBJ2-3,TRBV9,-,TGTGCCAGCAGCGTAGACTTGGCTAGCCGAGTAGCTAACCAGTATTTT,CASSVDLASRVANQYF
few,TRBJ2-7,TRBV13,-,TGTGCCAGCAGCCCGGGACTTCTCCACGAGCAGTACTTC,CASSPGLLHEQYF
many,TRBJ2-7,TRBV12-5,-,TGTGCTAGTGCTCTGGCCGGGGCTTCCTACGAGCAGTACTTC,CASALAGASYEQYF
many,TRBJ1-2,TRBV9,-,TGTGCCAGCAGCCCCCGTGGCAGGGAGGGCCCTAACTATGGCTACACCTTC,CASSPRGREGPNYGYTF
many,TRBJ1-2,TRBV12-3/TRBV12-4,TRBD1,TGTGCCAGCAGTCCACAGGGGGGACGAGCTAACTATGGCTACACCTTC,CASSPQGGRANYGYTF
many,TRBJ1-1,TRBV5-5,-,TGTGCCAGCAGCTTGGTCGCCCGGGGCACTGAAGCTTTCTTT,CASSLVARGTEAFF
few,TRBJ1-6,TRBV6-6,-,TGTGCCAGCAGTTACGACAGGAATAATTCACCCCTCCACTTT,CASSYDRNNSPLHF
few,TRBJ1-2,TRBV6-6,TRBD1,TGTGCCAGCAGCCGGACAGGGGGCGGCACCCTCCCCAACTATGGCTACACCTTC,CASSRTGGGTLPNYGYTF
-,TRBJ1-2,TRBV19,-,TGTGCCAGTACCCATTCCGGGCCCTACTATGGCTACACCTTC,CASTHSGPYYGYTF
few,TRBJ2-5,TRBV20-1,TRBD2,TGCAGTGCCCCAGGACTAGCGGGACAAGAGACCCAGTACTTC,CSAPGLAGQETQYF
many,TRBJ1-2,TRBV5-5,TRBD1,TGTGCCAGCAGCTTGGCAAGGGGGCTCGGCTATGGCTACACCTTC,CASSLARGLGYGYTF
few,TRBJ1-2,TRBV12-5,-,TGTGCTAGTGGGCCATGGGGATATGGCTACACCTTC,CASGPWGYGYTF
few,TRBJ1-2,TRBV20-1,TRBD1,TGCAGTGCCAGGGACAGGGAGGAGTATGGCTACACCTTC,CSARDREEYGYTF
many,TRBJ2-1,TRBV7-2,-,TGTGCCAGCAGCTTAGCTCCCCACAACAATGAGCAGTTCTTC,CASSLAPHNNEQFF
-,TRBJ1-3,TRBV5-1,-,TGCGCCAGCAGCCCCGGACTAGAAAACACCATATATTTT,CASSPGLENTIYF
few,TRBJ2-1,TRBV6-2/TRBV6-3,TRBD1,TGTGCCAGCAGCCGCGGACAGGGCTTTCTCGGCAATGAGCAGTTCTTC,CASSRGQGFLGNEQFF
many,TRBJ2-3,TRBV5-1,-,TGCGCCAGCAGCTTCCAGGGGGGGTCCACAGATACGCAGTATTTT,CASSFQGGSTDTQYF
few,TRBJ1-5,TRBV15,TRBD1,TGTGCCACGGCGGGGGACAGGGGCACCCAGCCCCAGCATTTT,CATAGDRGTQPQHF